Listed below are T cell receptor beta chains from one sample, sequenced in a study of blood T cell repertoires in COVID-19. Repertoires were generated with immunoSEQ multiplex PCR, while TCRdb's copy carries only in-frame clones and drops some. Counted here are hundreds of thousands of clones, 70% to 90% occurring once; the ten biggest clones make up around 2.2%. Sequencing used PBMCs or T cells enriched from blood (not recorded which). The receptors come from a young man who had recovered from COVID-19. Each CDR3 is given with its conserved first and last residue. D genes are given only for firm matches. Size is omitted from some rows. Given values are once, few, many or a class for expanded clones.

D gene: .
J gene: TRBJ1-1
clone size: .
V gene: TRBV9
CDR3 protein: CASSVVAGTHTEAFF
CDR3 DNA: TGTGCCAGCAGCGTAGTTGCAGGGACTCACACTGAAGCTTTCTTT

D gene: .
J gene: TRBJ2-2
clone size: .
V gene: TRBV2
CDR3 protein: CASTLSGELFF
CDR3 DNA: TGTGCCAGCACTTTGTCCGGGGAGCTGTTTTTT

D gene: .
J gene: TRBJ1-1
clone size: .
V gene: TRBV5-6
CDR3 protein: CASSLVSGNTEAFF
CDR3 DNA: TGTGCCAGCAGCTTGGTGTCGGGGAACACTGAAGCTTTCTTT

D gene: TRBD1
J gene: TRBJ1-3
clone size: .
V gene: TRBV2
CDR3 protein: CASSAGGGNTIYF
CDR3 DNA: TGTGCCAGCAGTGCAGGGGGTGGAAACACCATATATTTT

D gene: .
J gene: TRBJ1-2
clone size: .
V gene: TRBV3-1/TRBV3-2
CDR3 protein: CASSQVNLGAGLNYGYTF
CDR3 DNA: TGTGCCAGCAGCCAAGTTAATCTGGGGGCCGGCCTGAACTATGGCTACACCTTC

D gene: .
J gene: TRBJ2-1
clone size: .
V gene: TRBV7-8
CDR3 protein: CASSSMGPIKNNEQFF
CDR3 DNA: TGTGCCAGCAGCTCGATGGGGCCGATCAAGAACAATGAGCAGTTCTTC

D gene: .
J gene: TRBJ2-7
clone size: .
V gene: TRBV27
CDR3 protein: CASRKAQGTGEQYF
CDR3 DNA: TGTGCCAGCAGGAAGGCACAGGGTACGGGCGAGCAGTACTTC

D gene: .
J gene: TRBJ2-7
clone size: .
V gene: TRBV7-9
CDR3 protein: CASSLWQGINEQYF
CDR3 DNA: TGTGCCAGCAGCTTATGGCAGGGTATCAACGAGCAGTACTTC

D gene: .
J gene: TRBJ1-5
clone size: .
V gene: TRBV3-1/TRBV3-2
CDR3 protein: CASSPDINQPQHF
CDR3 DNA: TGTGCCAGCAGCCCGGACATCAATCAGCCCCAGCATTTT

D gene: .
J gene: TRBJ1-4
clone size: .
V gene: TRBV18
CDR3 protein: CASSPSGGPANEKLFF
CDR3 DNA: TGTGCCAGCTCACCCTCGGGGGGTCCGGCTAATGAAAAACTGTTTTTT

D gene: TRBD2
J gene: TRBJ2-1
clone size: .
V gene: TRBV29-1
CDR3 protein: CSVDPRGTSGRDEQFF
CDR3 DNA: TGCAGCGTTGACCCGCGGGGGACTAGCGGTAGAGATGAGCAGTTCTTC

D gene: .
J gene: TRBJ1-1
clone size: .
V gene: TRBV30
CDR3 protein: CAWSVGTLRRAEAFF
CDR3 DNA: TGTGCCTGGAGCGTAGGGACATTAAGGCGCGCTGAAGCTTTCTTT

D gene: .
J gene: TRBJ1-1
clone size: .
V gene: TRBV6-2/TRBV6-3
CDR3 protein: CASRPQTGLNTEAFF
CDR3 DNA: TGTGCCAGCAGGCCTCAGACAGGATTGAACACTGAAGCTTTCTTT

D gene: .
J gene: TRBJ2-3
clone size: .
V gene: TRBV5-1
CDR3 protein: CASSLDPGRSTQYF
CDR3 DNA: TGCGCCAGCAGCTTGGATCCAGGGAGGTCGACGCAGTATTTT

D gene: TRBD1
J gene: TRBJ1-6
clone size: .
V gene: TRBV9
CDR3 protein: CASSSGQANNSPLHF
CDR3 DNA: TGTGCCAGCAGCTCTGGACAGGCGAATAATTCACCCCTCCACTTT

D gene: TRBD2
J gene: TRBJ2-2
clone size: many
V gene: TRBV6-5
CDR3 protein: CASSYSVAGAGELFF
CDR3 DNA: TGTGCCAGCAGTTACTCGGTAGCGGGGGCCGGGGAGCTGTTTTTT

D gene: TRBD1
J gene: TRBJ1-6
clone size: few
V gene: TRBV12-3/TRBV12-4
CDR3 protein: CASRGQGTSPLHF
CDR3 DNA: TGTGCCAGCAGGGGACAGGGGACTTCACCCCTCCACTTT

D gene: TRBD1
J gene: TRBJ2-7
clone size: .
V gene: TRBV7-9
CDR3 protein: CASSLVMAGGPYEQYF
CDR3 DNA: TGTGCCAGCAGCTTAGTCATGGCAGGGGGCCCCTACGAGCAGTACTTC

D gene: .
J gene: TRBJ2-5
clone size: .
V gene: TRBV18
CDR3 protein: CASSPGGAGETQYF
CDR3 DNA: TGTGCCAGCTCACCCGGAGGGGCAGGGGAGACCCAGTACTTC

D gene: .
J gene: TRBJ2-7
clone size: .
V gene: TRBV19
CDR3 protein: CASSIGADEQYF
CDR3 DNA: TGTGCCAGTAGTATCGGAGCGGACGAGCAGTACTTC

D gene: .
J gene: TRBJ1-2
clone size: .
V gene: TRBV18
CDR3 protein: CASSPGAGDYGYTF
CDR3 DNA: TGTGCCAGCTCACCAGGGGCAGGGGACTATGGCTACACCTTC

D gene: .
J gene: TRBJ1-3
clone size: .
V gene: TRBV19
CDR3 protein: CASSSQGTGNTIYF
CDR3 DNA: TGTGCCAGTAGTTCCCAGGGGACAGGAAACACCATATATTTT

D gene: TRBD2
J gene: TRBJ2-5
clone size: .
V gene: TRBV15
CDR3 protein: CATSLYPPKAGGAQETQYF
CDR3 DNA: TGTGCCACCAGCTTATATCCACCGAAGGCGGGGGGGGCCCAAGAGACCCAGTACTTC

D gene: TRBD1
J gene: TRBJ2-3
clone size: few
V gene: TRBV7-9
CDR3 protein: CASSTGTGGGTQYF
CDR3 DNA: TGTGCCAGCAGCACCGGGACAGGGGGCGGTACGCAGTATTTT

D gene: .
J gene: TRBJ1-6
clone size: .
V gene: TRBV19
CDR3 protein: CASSFQGSPLHF
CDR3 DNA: TGTGCCAGTAGTTTTCAGGGATCACCCCTCCACTTT

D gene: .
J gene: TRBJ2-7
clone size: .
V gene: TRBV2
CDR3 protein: CASSEEGGGLEQYF
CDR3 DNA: TGTGCCAGCAGTGAAGAGGGGGGAGGGCTCGAGCAGTACTTC

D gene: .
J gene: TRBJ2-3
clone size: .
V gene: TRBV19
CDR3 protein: CASSQMGGDTQYF
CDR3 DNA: TGTGCCAGTAGTCAAATGGGAGGAGATACGCAGTATTTT

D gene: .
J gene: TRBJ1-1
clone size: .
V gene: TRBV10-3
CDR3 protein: CAIRGTTTEAFF
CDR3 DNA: TGTGCCATCAGGGGGACAACGACTGAAGCTTTCTTT

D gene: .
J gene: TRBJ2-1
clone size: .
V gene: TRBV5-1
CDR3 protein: CASSLGDIPTYNEQFF
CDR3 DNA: TGCGCCAGCAGCCTTGGAGATATCCCAACCTACAATGAGCAGTTCTTC

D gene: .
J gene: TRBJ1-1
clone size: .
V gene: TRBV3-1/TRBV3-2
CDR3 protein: CASSQASGNTEAFF
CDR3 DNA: TGTGCCAGCAGCCAAGCATCAGGCAACACTGAAGCTTTCTTT

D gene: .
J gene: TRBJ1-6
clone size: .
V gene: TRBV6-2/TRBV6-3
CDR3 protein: CASSVTGSYNSPLHF
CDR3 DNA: TGTGCCAGCAGTGTGACAGGCTCCTATAATTCACCCCTCCACTTT

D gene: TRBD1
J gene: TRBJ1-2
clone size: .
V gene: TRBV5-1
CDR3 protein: CASSLGTGNGYTF
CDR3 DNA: TGCGCCAGCAGCCTCGGGACAGGGAATGGCTACACCTTC

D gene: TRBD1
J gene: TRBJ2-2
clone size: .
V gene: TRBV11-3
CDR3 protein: CASSLGQFANTGELFF
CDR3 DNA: TGTGCCAGCAGCTTGGGACAGTTCGCGAACACCGGGGAGCTGTTTTTT

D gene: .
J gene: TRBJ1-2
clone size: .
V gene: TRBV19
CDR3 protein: CASSIAGLNYGYTF
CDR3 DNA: TGTGCCAGTAGTATAGCTGGCCTCAACTATGGCTACACCTTC

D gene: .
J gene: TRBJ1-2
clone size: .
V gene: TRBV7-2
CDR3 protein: CASSLQGPNYGYTF
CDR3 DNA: TGTGCCAGCAGCTTACAGGGTCCGAACTATGGCTACACCTTC

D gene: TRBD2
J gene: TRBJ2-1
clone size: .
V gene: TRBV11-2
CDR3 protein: CASSLGRTSWNEQFF
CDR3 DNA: TGTGCCAGCAGCCTCGGGCGGACTAGCTGGAATGAGCAGTTCTTC

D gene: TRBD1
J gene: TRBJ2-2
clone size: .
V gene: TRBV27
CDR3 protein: CASSLSGGLVGELFF
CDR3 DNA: TGTGCCAGCAGCCTTTCAGGGGGATTGGTCGGGGAGCTGTTTTTT

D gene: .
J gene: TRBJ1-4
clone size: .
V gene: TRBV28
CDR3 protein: CASGIQDLEKLFF
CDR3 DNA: TGTGCCAGCGGCATTCAGGATCTGGAAAAACTGTTTTTT

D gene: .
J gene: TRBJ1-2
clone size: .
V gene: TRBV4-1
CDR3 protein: CASSQDHRNYGYTF
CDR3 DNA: TGCGCCAGCAGCCAAGACCACAGGAACTATGGCTACACCTTC

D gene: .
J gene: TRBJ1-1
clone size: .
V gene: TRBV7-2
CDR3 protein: CASSLHRDSGNTEAFF
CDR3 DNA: TGTGCCAGCAGCCTTCACCGGGACTCGGGGAACACTGAAGCTTTCTTT

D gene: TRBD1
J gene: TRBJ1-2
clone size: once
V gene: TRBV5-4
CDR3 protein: CASSLTGAYGYTF
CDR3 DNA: TGTGCCAGCAGCCTGACAGGGGCCTATGGCTACACCTTC

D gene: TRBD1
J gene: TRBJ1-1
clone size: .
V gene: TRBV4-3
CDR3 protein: CASSQDYGTVNTEAFF
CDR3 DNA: TGCGCCAGCAGCCAAGACTACGGGACAGTGAACACTGAAGCTTTCTTT